Following are 20 T cell receptor beta chains from one sample sequenced in a study of blood T cell repertoires in COVID-19. Profiling relied on immunoSEQ multiplex PCR, and the TCRdb table lists in-frame clones only, not all of them. The table lists some 460,000 clones, 70% to 90% of them singletons. The sample comprised PBMCs or T cells enriched from blood (not recorded which). Receptors originate from a woman aged 18-29 years with acute COVID-19.

V usage is TRBV11-3 and J usage is TRBJ2-6; D unclear. V was pared by 1 base and J by 0 bases, with 4 bases between. The V gene's germline CDR1 is SGHNT and CDR2 YENEEA. The CDR3 length is 15 residues. CDR3 protein: CASSLGASGANVLTF. The CDR3 DNA is TGTGCCAGCAGCTTAGGAGCCTCTGGGGCCAACGTCCTGACTTTC.

The chain has TRBV5-4 and TRBJ2-2, with TRBD2 matching over 11 bases. Trimming at V came to 4 bases and at J to 4 bases, leaving 6 bases not matched to a gene. This CDR3 is built from 16 residues. Germline loops: CDR1 SGHNT, CDR2 YYREEE (reference sequence). In DNA form, the CDR3 reads TGTGCCAGCAGCCCCCCACTAGCGGGAGCCACCGGGGAGCTGTTTTTT. It is translated as CASSPPLAGATGELFF.

V is TRBV11-2 and J is TRBJ1-2; weak D call: TRBD1 (6 bases). The germline gives CDR1 SGHAT, CDR2 FQNNGV. The CDR3 extends over 13 amino acids. Trimming pared 7 bases from V and 8 bases from J, leaving 17 bases between. In DNA form, the CDR3 reads TGTGCCAGCACCCCGGACAGAACTCAAGGCTACACCTTC. Its protein is CASTPDRTQGYTF.

J is TRBJ2-1 and V is TRBV2; 7 positions agree with TRBD2. The germline V gene encodes CDR1 SNHLY and CDR2 FYNNEI. With 6 bases clipped from V and 3 bases from J, the junction kept 8 bases outside the gene matches. The CDR3 loop spans 15 amino acids. CDR3 amino acids: CASSRRLADYNEQFF. The CDR3 DNA reads TGTGCCAGCAGCCGTCGCCTAGCGGACTACAATGAGCAGTTCTTC.

The chain is built from TRBV18 and TRBJ2-7, with 10 nucleotides matching TRBD1. V dropped 4 bases and J dropped 3; count of bases not matched to a gene: 3. Germline-derived CDR1 and CDR2 are KGHSH and LQKENI. The CDR3 contains 14 residues. The CDR3 protein is CASSLGDRGYEQYF. CDR3 bases: TGTGCCAGCTCACTTGGGGACAGGGGCTACGAGCAGTACTTC.

The chain employs TRBV3-1 (or the pseudogene TRBV3-2) and TRBJ2-1, with TRBD1 as a possible D gene (5 bases). The CDR3 is 15 amino acids. CDR1 is LGHDT, CDR2 YNNKEL, per germline (reference sequence). Trimming stripped 2 bases from V and 4 bases from J, with 12 bases between. This CDR3 reads CASSQHRLGYNEQFF. CDR3 in DNA: TGTGCCAGCAGCCAACACAGGCTGGGTTACAATGAGCAGTTCTTC.

The V gene is TRBV29-1, the J gene TRBJ2-7, with TRBD2 matching over 11 bases. Trimming took 0 bases from V and 6 from J; bases not matched to a gene: 7. The V gene's germline CDR1 is SQVTM and CDR2 ANQGSEA. The CDR3 covers 15 residues. The CDR3 region has the DNA TGCAGCGTTGAAGATGTTACTAGCGGGAGACGCGAGCAGTACTTC. Encoded protein: CSVEDVTSGRREQYF.

Ten or more counts support this clone. The chain has TRBV27 and TRBJ2-7, with 9 bases matching TRBD1. V lost 2 bases and J lost 0; bases outside the gene matches: 2. Germline V gene lookup returns CDR1 MNHEY and CDR2 SMNVEV (reference sequence). This CDR3 has 15 amino acids. The CDR3 is CASSLGTGSSYEQYF. The CDR3 DNA sequence: TGTGCCAGCAGTTTAGGGACAGGGAGCTCCTACGAGCAGTACTTC.

Of note for this clone: Other nucleotide sequences in the sample specify the same CDR3. The rearrangement uses TRBV27 and TRBJ1-1; tentative D call: TRBD1 (5 bases). CDR3 length equals 14 residues. Germline values: CDR1 MNHEY, CDR2 SMNVEV (reference sequence). Trimming cost V 2 bases and J 1 base, with 8 bases left between them. In DNA form, the CDR3 reads TGTGCCAGCAGTTTACGGCAGGGGAACACTGAAGCTTTCTTT. Amino acids: CASSLRQGNTEAFF.

V is TRBV3-1 (or the pseudogene TRBV3-2) and J is TRBJ2-7; D gene unclear. Trimming shortened V by 4 bases and J by 6 bases, and 7 bases separated the two germline ends. This CDR3 has 11 residues. Looked up from germline, CDR1 is LGHDT and CDR2 is YNNKEL (reference sequence). The CDR3 sequence is CASSLGSEQYF. The CDR3 DNA reads TGTGCCAGCAGCCTTGGCTCCGAGCAGTACTTC.

CDR3 protein: CASSQGLAGVDEQFF. CDR3 nucleotides: TGCGCCAGCAGCCAGGGACTAGCGGGAGTGGATGAGCAGTTCTTC. This sequence joins TRBV5-1 and TRBJ2-1, with TRBD2 identical over 14 bases. The CDR3 has 15 residues. Per germline, CDR1 SGHRS and CDR2 YFSETQ. J gave up 8 bases and V 4 bases, and 5 bases lay outside the gene matches.

The chain employs TRBV20-1 and TRBJ2-2, with 8 bases fitting TRBD1. The J segment lost 7 bases and the V segment lost 3 bases, leaving 19 bases of the junction unmatched. Looked up from germline, CDR1 is DFQATT and CDR2 is SNEGSKA (reference sequence). There are 18 residues in the CDR3. In DNA form, the CDR3 reads TGCAGTGCTAGTTCCAGGGGGCTTGGTTCAGGGAGGCACGGGGAGCTGTTTTTT. It is translated as CSASSRGLGSGRHGELFF.

A single count supports this clone. V usage is TRBV18 and J usage is TRBJ1-4; D remains unclear. With 6 bases removed from V and 8 bases from J, the gap between germline ends came to 13 bases. CDR1 is KGHSH and CDR2 is LQKENI in the germline V gene. CDR3 length: 13 amino acids. The CDR3 spells CASSPFVEEKLFF. The CDR3 nucleotides read TGTGCCAGCTCCCCCTTCGTTGAGGAAAAACTGTTTTTT.

This chain joins TRBV12-5 and TRBJ2-1, with D hard to call. Trimming left V 5 bases short and J 2 bases short, with 16 bases between. The CDR3 totals 16 residues. CDR1 is LGHNT and CDR2 is FRNRAP in the germline V gene. CDR3 coding DNA: TGTGCTAGTGGTCCCTCCGGTTCCCCGACCTACAATGAGCAGTTCTTC. Protein product: CASGPSGSPTYNEQFF.

The chain joins TRBV2 to TRBJ2-5; no firm D call. V lost 7 bases and J 2 bases, leaving 8 bases between the germline ends. The CDR3 contains 12 residues. Germline CDR1 SNHLY, CDR2 FYNNEI. The CDR3, as DNA: TGTGCCAGCAATGTCAGGCAAGAGACCCAGTACTTC. Protein sequence: CASNVRQETQYF.

The rearrangement joins TRBV29-1 to TRBJ2-1, with TRBD1 matching 7 bases. CDR1 and CDR2 from the germline V gene are SQVTM and ANQGSEA. The CDR3 sequence is 12 residues long. The CDR3: CTGRHRGYEQFF. The CDR3 nucleotides are TGCACCGGACGACACAGGGGATATGAGCAGTTCTTC.

The J gene is TRBJ1-1, the V gene TRBV11-2; a weak D match, TRBD1 (5 bases). The ends were cut back, 5 bases at V and 4 bases at J, with 11 bases in the middle. This CDR3 has 13 amino acids. CDR1 and CDR2 (germline): SGHAT, FQNNGV. The CDR3: CASSLPQGTEAFF. The CDR3 DNA is TGTGCCAGCAGCCTCCCCCAGGGCACTGAAGCTTTCTTT. The full variable domain, rest sourced from reference TRBV11-2 and TRBJ1-1, is EAGVAQSPRYKIIEKRQSVAFWCNPISGHATLYWYQQILGQGPKLLIQFQNNGVVDDSQLPKDRFSAERLKGVDSTLKIQPAKLEDSAVYLCASSLPQGTEAFFGQGTRLTVV.

The gene calls are TRBV19 and TRBJ2-7; TRBD1 matches at 10 bases. The CDR3 loop spans 15 amino acids. The trim removed 7 bases at V and 3 bases at J, leaving 9 bases unmatched. Germline CDR1 reads LNHDA; CDR2 reads SQIVND (reference sequence). The CDR3 region is CASTAGQGNYYEQYF. DNA for the CDR3: TGTGCCAGTACCGCGGGACAGGGGAATTACTACGAGCAGTACTTC. The whole variable domain, filled in from reference TRBV19 and TRBJ2-7, reads DGGITQSPKYLFRKEGQNVTLSCEQNLNHDAMYWYRQDPGQGLRLIYYSQIVNDFQKGDIAEGYSVSREKKESFPLTVTSAQKNPTAFYLCASTAGQGNYYEQYFGPGTRLTVT.

The gene calls are TRBV18 and TRBJ1-5; 8 nucleotides align to TRBD1. Germline assignment: CDR1 KGHSH and CDR2 LQKENI. J gave up 1 base and V 3 bases, and 5 bases lay outside the gene matches. The CDR3 has 16 residues. This CDR3 reads CASSPGQGASNQPQHF. Written as DNA, the CDR3 is TGTGCCAGCTCACCGGGGCAGGGGGCAAGCAATCAGCCCCAGCATTTT.

The V gene is TRBV27, the J gene TRBJ2-2; 13 bases fit TRBD2. This CDR3 is built from 17 residues. Looked up from germline, CDR1 is MNHEY and CDR2 is SMNVEV (reference sequence). The junction had 8 bases not matched to a gene; V was cut back by 3 bases and J by 7 bases. The CDR3 loop is CASSLRLAGGRGGELFF. The CDR3 region has the DNA TGTGCCAGCAGTTTGAGACTAGCGGGGGGCCGGGGCGGGGAGCTGTTTTTT.